This T cell receptor (beta chain) was identified in a study of CD8 T cells in Susac syndrome. The study's findings and limits: The study acknowledged a relatively small number of individuals in its TCR sequencing and HLA analysis.

This CDR3 has 14 amino acids. Trimming removed 4 bases from V and 4 bases from J, with 14 bases in between. Per the germline V gene, CDR1 is DFQATT and CDR2 is SNEGSKA (reference sequence). Random hexamers were used to reverse transcribe about 0.5 to 1 ug of RNA. Each CDR3 protein is one row after TCRdb ran MiXCR on the immunoSEQ multiplex PCR reads. The profile shows 90,000 to 150,000 distinct CDR3 sequences, roughly 94% of them singletons. Points on this clonotype: Its antigen is unidentified.

The chain links TRBV20-1 to TRBJ1-5; maybe TRBD1 (5 bases). What was sequenced was CD4+ T cells from PBMCs. The TCR comes from a human donor in good health. CDR3 bases: TGCAGTGCTATCCAGGGTTCGGGGAATCAGCCCCAGCATTTT. Protein sequence: CSAIQGSGNQPQHF.